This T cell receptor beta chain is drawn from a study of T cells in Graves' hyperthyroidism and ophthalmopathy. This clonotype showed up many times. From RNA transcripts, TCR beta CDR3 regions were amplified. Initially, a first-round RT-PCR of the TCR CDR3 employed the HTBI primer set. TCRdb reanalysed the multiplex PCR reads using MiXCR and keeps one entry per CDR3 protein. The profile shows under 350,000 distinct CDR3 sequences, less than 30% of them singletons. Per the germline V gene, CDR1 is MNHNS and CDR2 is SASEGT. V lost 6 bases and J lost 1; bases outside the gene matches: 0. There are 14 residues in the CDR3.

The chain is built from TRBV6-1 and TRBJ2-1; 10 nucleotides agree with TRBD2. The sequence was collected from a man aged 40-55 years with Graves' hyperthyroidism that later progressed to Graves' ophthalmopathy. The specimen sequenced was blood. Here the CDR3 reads CASRAGGSYNEQFF. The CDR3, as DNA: TGTGCCAGCAGAGCGGGAGGGTCCTACAATGAGCAGTTCTTC.